Listed below are T cell receptor beta chains from one sample, sequenced in a study of blood T cell repertoires in COVID-19. Sequencing used immunoSEQ multiplex PCR; TCRdb keeps in-frame clones, though not all of them. The sample holds a few hundred thousand clones; more than 80% are singletons and the top ten take roughly 1.2%. Material: peripheral blood. The receptors shown here come from a man in his forties with acute or convalescent COVID-19. Both conserved end residues are trimmed from each CDR3.

j_call	v_call	cdr3_aa
TRBJ1-1	TRBV30	AWSAHRQGAVTEAF
TRBJ1-1	TRBV6-5	ASSYGDRVTEAF
TRBJ1-2	TRBV4-3	ASSQDDGQGYGYT
TRBJ2-1	TRBV5-1	ASSRGSGPYNEQF
TRBJ1-2	TRBV15	ATSRVKSGYT
TRBJ1-1	TRBV2	ASSLTGFSEAF
TRBJ1-2	TRBV3-1/TRBV3-2	ASSHSLGEVYGYT
TRBJ1-4	TRBV12-5	ASATGTRTNEKLF
TRBJ2-1	TRBV28	ASSLLASGYNEQF
TRBJ2-7	TRBV28	ASSFRPNEQY
TRBJ1-1	TRBV4-1	ASSQKMEGYTEAF
TRBJ1-2	TRBV11-2	ASSYARQPGNYGYT
TRBJ1-1	TRBV7-9	ASRPGQGIFGMNTEAF
TRBJ2-1	TRBV19	ASSRATGNYNEQF
TRBJ2-3	TRBV5-3	ARSLVIADTQY
TRBJ1-1	TRBV19	ASSILTGEAF
TRBJ2-5	TRBV27	ASSNSGTGFGKETQY
TRBJ1-2	TRBV4-1	ASSQENRGYGYT
TRBJ2-7	TRBV11-2	ASSLPGQGVYEQY
TRBJ1-2	TRBV5-5	ASSFVDSAYYGYT
TRBJ1-4	TRBV28	ASTQQGPTNEKLF
TRBJ2-1	TRBV27	ASSSRVYNEQF
TRBJ1-1	TRBV7-8	ASSQGASTEAF
TRBJ1-6	TRBV7-2	ASSLAGQGSYNSPLH
TRBJ2-1	TRBV25-1	ASSEGRTSGRWF
TRBJ2-6	TRBV19	ASSIVGNSGANVLT
TRBJ2-7	TRBV19	ASSFGTGYEQY
TRBJ2-7	TRBV27	ASAPQDRGPYEQY
TRBJ1-3	TRBV5-1	ASSLEGAEGNTIY
TRBJ1-4	TRBV18	ASSGGVAATNEKLF
TRBJ1-1	TRBV7-6	ASSLAPVGQLNTEAF
TRBJ2-2	TRBV9	ASSVSAERPNTGELF
TRBJ2-7	TRBV10-3	AISGTGGAYEQY
TRBJ2-5	TRBV6-2/TRBV6-3	ASSYPGIRETQY
TRBJ1-2	TRBV4-3	ASSQQGNYGYT
TRBJ1-5	TRBV28	ASRLFKSSSNQPQH
TRBJ2-7	TRBV5-5	ASSLVYSSYEQY
TRBJ1-1	TRBV10-1	ATSDRRNTEAF
TRBJ1-2	TRBV27	ASVHPGGLVRANYGYT
TRBJ2-1	TRBV27	ASSLANNEQF
TRBJ1-3	TRBV9	ASSLSGQGRNTIY
TRBJ2-1	TRBV24-1	ATSEQRTGHQQF
TRBJ2-1	TRBV2	ASSAEPSGYYNEQF
TRBJ1-3	TRBV19	ASSLTTTDLAGPSGNTIY
TRBJ2-7	TRBV4-1	ASSLQGGQGVPEQY
TRBJ2-5	TRBV28	ASSFLEPTQY
TRBJ2-7	TRBV2	ALTSGFDEQY
TRBJ2-2	TRBV29-1	SVEGTRRTGELF
TRBJ1-1	TRBV7-9	ASSQRGQAMMNTEAF
TRBJ2-7	TRBV3-1/TRBV3-2	ASSQEGGGRYEQY
TRBJ2-1	TRBV4-1	ASSQERSVAGDNEQF
TRBJ2-2	TRBV18	ASSPLVATTNTGELF
TRBJ2-5	TRBV6-1	ASSVGTEETQY
TRBJ1-5	TRBV28	ASSPPFGSNQPQH
TRBJ2-5	TRBV11-2	ASSLVGPQY
TRBJ1-1	TRBV7-3	ASSFGTENTEAF
TRBJ2-4	TRBV4-1	ASSQTIRGSGGENIQY
TRBJ1-5	TRBV27	ASSLRAGNQPQH
TRBJ2-1	TRBV5-1	ASSFLTAEQF